The 25 T cell receptor beta chains below were found in one sample sequenced in a study of vaccination effects on CD4 cells after COVID-19. Some clones are missing from TCRdb's copy, which holds only in-frame ones; the method was immunoSEQ multiplex PCR. The top ten clones hold roughly a fifth of a sample with 20,000 to 30,000 clones, around 79% of them seen once. The antigens of these receptors remain unknown. The ViraFEST assay expanded antigen-specific CD4+ T cells with viral peptide pools before sequencing. Scientists isolated CD4+ T cells after an approximately 9-day culture period ended. PCR showed that the person got SARS-CoV-2 infection at some point between March and December 2020. The sequencing here drew on CD4+ T cells from PBMCs cultured with HCoV-NL63 spike peptides, taken before COVID-19 vaccination. These receptors were taken from a human donor who had a prior SARS-CoV-2 infection.

V and J are TRBV6-6 and TRBJ1-1; D gene uncertain. Trimming cost V 2 bases and J 4 bases, with 5 bases left between them. Germline values: CDR1 MNHNY, CDR2 SVGAGI (reference sequence). The CDR3 contains 12 residues. In DNA form, the CDR3 reads TGTGCCAGCAGTTACCGCATCACTGAAGCTTTCTTT. Protein product: CASSYRITEAFF.

The chain has TRBV7-8 and TRBJ2-4; D uncertain. The CDR3 totals 11 residues. The V end was cut by 5 bases, the J end by 6 bases, with 5 bases between. The germline V gene has CDR1 SGHVS and CDR2 FQNEAQ. DNA for the CDR3: TGTGCCAGCAGCCCTGGAAACATTCAGTACTTC. Protein: CASSPGNIQYF.

The CDR3 DNA reads as TGCGCCAGCGGAAGACAGGGTGACTATGGCTACACCTTC. It codes for CASGRQGDYGYTF. This chain joins TRBV5-1 and TRBJ1-2, with 7 nucleotides matching TRBD1. This CDR3 has 13 residues. The ends lost 7 bases at V and 3 bases at J; junction bases unmatched: 6. CDR1 and CDR2 (germline): SGHRS, YFSETQ. Full variable domain (missing parts from reference TRBV5-1 and TRBJ1-2): KAGVTQTPRYLIKTRGQQVTLSCSPISGHRSVSWYQQTPGQGLQFLFEYFSETQRNKGNFPGRFSGRQFSNSRSEMNVSTLELGDSALYLCASGRQGDYGYTFGSGTRLTVV.

This clone counts as medium-sized (0.01 to 0.1%). The V and J genes are TRBV30 and TRBJ2-3; D unclear. In germline, CDR1 is GTSNPN, CDR2 SVGIG (reference sequence). Trimming shortened V by 2 bases and J by 5 bases, and 5 bases separated the two germline ends. The CDR3 runs 11 residues. The CDR3 region is CAWSWGDTQYF. The CDR3 bases are TGTGCCTGGAGTTGGGGAGATACGCAGTATTTT.

This clone was seen more than once but under ten times. The chain employs TRBV18 and TRBJ2-2; no reliable D call. This CDR3 contains 14 residues. Trimming removed 5 bases at V and 2 bases at J, with 9 bases between. In germline, CDR1 is KGHSH, CDR2 LQKENI. CDR3 nucleotides: TGTGCCAGCTCAACGACAACCAACACCGGGGAGCTGTTTTTT. Protein product: CASSTTTNTGELFF.

The rearrangement joins TRBV9 to TRBJ1-1, with TRBD1 matching 10 bases. The CDR3 has 15 residues. Germline V gives CDR1 SGDLS, CDR2 YYNGEE. J gave up 4 bases and V 3 bases, and 6 bases lay outside the gene matches. CDR3 region: CASSGDRGPGTEAFF. The CDR3 DNA sequence: TGTGCCAGCAGCGGAGACAGGGGGCCCGGCACTGAAGCTTTCTTT.

This clone has just one count. The V and J genes are TRBV5-1 and TRBJ1-2, with 8 bases aligning to TRBD1. From germline, CDR1 is SGHRS and CDR2 YFSETQ. With V trimmed by 3 bases and J by 4 bases, 5 bases remained unmatched. The CDR3 totals 14 residues. Here the CDR3 reads CASSSTGQGYGYTF. Written as DNA, the CDR3 is TGCGCCAGCAGCTCGACCGGACAGGGCTATGGCTACACCTTC.

The chain is built from TRBV5-1 and TRBJ2-2; TRBD2 might be the D (5 bases). The V gene lost 0 bases and the J gene lost 1 base, with 10 bases spanning the gap. The CDR3 covers 16 residues. Per germline, CDR1 SGHRS and CDR2 YFSETQ. In DNA form, the CDR3 reads TGCGCCAGCAGCTTGGGAGTAGCGATGAACACCGGGGAGCTGTTTTTT. Residues: CASSLGVAMNTGELFF.

The rearrangement links TRBV3-1 (or the pseudogene TRBV3-2) to TRBJ1-2; 11 nucleotides match TRBD1. Germline V CDR1 and CDR2: LGHDT, YNNKEL (reference sequence). The CDR3 is 15 amino acids. Germline trimming cut 4 bases from V and 3 bases from J; bases unmatched to any gene: 4. CDR3 region: CASSRGTGGDYGYTF. The CDR3, as DNA: TGTGCCAGCAGCCGCGGGACAGGGGGGGACTATGGCTACACCTTC.

The rearrangement uses TRBV2 and TRBJ2-3, with 11 bases that match TRBD2. The CDR3 spans 13 residues. V trimming: 3 bases; J trimming: 14 bases; junction bases outside the gene matches: 7. Germline CDR1 is SNHLY and CDR2 is FYNNEI. CDR3 sequence reads: CASSDTSGSPPYF. In nucleotides, the CDR3 is TGTGCCAGCAGTGACACTAGCGGGAGCCCCCCGTATTTT. Combining the CDR3 with reference TRBV2 and TRBJ2-3 gives the whole variable domain EPEVTQTPSHQVTQMGQEVILRCVPISNHLYFYWYRQILGQKVEFLVSFYNNEISEKSEIFDDQFSVERPDGSNFTLKIRSTKLEDSAMYFCASSDTSGSPPYFGPGTRLTVL.

The CDR3 region is CASSFQAGGGELFF. The CDR3 coding sequence is TGTGCCAGCAGCTTTCAAGCGGGGGGTGGGGAGCTGTTTTTT. The chain recombines TRBV7-3 with TRBJ2-2; 9 nucleotides agree with TRBD2. The germline V gene encodes CDR1 SGHTA and CDR2 FQGTGA. Trimming at V came to 3 bases and at J to 8 bases, leaving 4 bases not matched to a gene. The CDR3 covers 14 residues.

The V gene is TRBV4-3, the J gene TRBJ2-7; D perhaps matches TRBD1 (5 bases). With 1 base removed from V and 2 bases from J, the gap between germline ends came to 12 bases. Germline CDR1 is LGHNA and CDR2 is YSLEER. This CDR3 region has 15 residues. The CDR3 DNA sequence: TGCGCCAGCAGCCAAGGGGTGACAGACCCCTACGAGCAGTACTTC. It translates to CASSQGVTDPYEQYF.

The chain uses TRBV6-5 and TRBJ2-1; D is perhaps TRBD2 (5 bases). Trimming cost V 6 bases and J 4 bases, with 13 bases left between them. The CDR3 runs 14 residues. Germline lookup yields CDR1 MNHEY and CDR2 SVGAGI. The CDR3: CASSSPGLYNEQFF. The CDR3 region has the DNA TGTGCCAGCAGCAGCCCGGGATTATACAATGAGCAGTTCTTC.

This chain joins TRBV6-2 or TRBV6-3 and TRBJ1-1; no firm D call. This CDR3 has 17 residues. V dropped 0 bases and J dropped 4 bases, with 18 bases sitting between them. Germline CDR1 is MNHEY and CDR2 is SVGEGT. In nucleotides, the CDR3 is TGTGCCAGCAGTTACTCGATTGGTTCGGGCTCCGCCACTGAAGCTTTCTTT. Translating gives CASSYSIGSGSATEAFF.

The chain joins TRBV28 to TRBJ2-7, with a possible D match to TRBD1 (6 bases). V dropped 7 bases and J dropped 1 base, with 14 bases sitting between them. The CDR3 runs 14 residues. Germline values: CDR1 MDHEN, CDR2 SYDVKM. Here the CDR3 reads CASIQQGLSYEQYF. The CDR3 coding sequence is TGTGCCAGCATTCAACAGGGTCTTTCCTACGAGCAGTACTTC.

The chain uses TRBV4-2 and TRBJ2-3, with 8 nucleotides matching TRBD2. The J segment lost 8 bases and the V segment lost 3 bases, leaving 13 bases of the junction unmatched. The CDR3 totals 16 residues. The germline V gene encodes CDR1 LGHNA and CDR2 YNFKEQ. DNA of the CDR3: TGTGCCAGCAGCCATCAGGCCGGGAGGGCCGGCGCTACGCAGTATTTT. It encodes CASSHQAGRAGATQYF.

By share, this clone ranks as large (0.1 to 1%). The chain couples TRBV11-1 to TRBJ2-2; D perhaps matches TRBD1 (6 bases). Between the trimmed V and J ends, which lost 5 bases and 7 bases, there was a span of 17 bases. Germline V gene data show CDR1 as SGHAT and CDR2 as FQDESV (reference sequence). CDR3 size: 15 residues. In DNA form, the CDR3 reads TGTGCCAGCAGCCCCCGGGACAATACCGGCGGGGAGCTGTTTTTT. It yields the protein CASSPRDNTGGELFF.

The chain combines TRBV9 with TRBJ2-3; no clear D gene. With 4 bases removed from V and 0 bases from J, the gap between germline ends came to 12 bases. The CDR3 consists of 15 residues. Germline CDR1 reads SGDLS; CDR2 reads YYNGEE. CDR3 DNA sequence: TGTGCCAGCAGCCCCTTAACCCGTAGCACAGATACGCAGTATTTT. Its translation: CASSPLTRSTDTQYF.

The chain links TRBV7-2 to TRBJ2-7; 8 nucleotides line up with TRBD2. CDR1 SGHTA and CDR2 FQGNSA come from the germline V gene. The CDR3 has 17 amino acids. The V gene end was trimmed by 3 bases and the J gene end by 3 bases; junction bases not matched to a gene: 13. The CDR3 is CASSFGLAGSYIYEQYF. The CDR3, as DNA: TGTGCCAGCAGCTTCGGTTTAGCGGGGAGTTATATCTACGAGCAGTACTTC.

The rearrangement links TRBV25-1 to TRBJ2-7, with 9 bases fitting TRBD1. Unmatched junction bases numbered 7, after V lost 3 bases and J lost 4 bases. CDR3 length: 15 amino acids. Germline CDR1 and CDR2: MGHDK and SYGVNS. CDR3 loop: CASSDSGTGLYEQYF. CDR3 bases: TGTGCCAGCAGTGATTCCGGGACAGGGCTATACGAGCAGTACTTC.

This sequence joins TRBV2 and TRBJ1-1; the D gene is possibly TRBD1 (5 bases). Germline CDR1 is SNHLY and CDR2 is FYNNEI. The CDR3 sequence is 15 residues long. Trimming left V 7 bases short and J 0 bases short, with 15 bases between. CDR3 residues: CASTSIGAMNTEAFF. The DNA for the CDR3 is TGTGCCAGCACCAGCATTGGGGCCATGAACACTGAAGCTTTCTTT.

The rearrangement joins TRBV11-3 to TRBJ2-1; a possible D gene is TRBD2 (6 bases). From germline, CDR1 is SGHNT and CDR2 YENEEA. V dropped 5 bases and J dropped 4 bases, with 9 bases sitting between them. CDR3 length: 13 amino acids. In nucleotides, the CDR3 is TGTGCCAGCAGCCCGACTAGATACAATGAGCAGTTCTTC. Translated, it gives CASSPTRYNEQFF.

This sequence joins TRBV5-1 and TRBJ2-5; D is possibly TRBD1 (6 bases). V lost 0 bases and J lost 2, with 14 bases in between. Per germline, CDR1 SGHRS and CDR2 YFSETQ. The CDR3 totals 16 residues. The CDR3 DNA sequence: TGCGCCAGCAGCTTGGTCGGACAGCCAGGGCAAGAGACCCAGTACTTC. Amino acids: CASSLVGQPGQETQYF.

The V call is TRBV27, the J call TRBJ1-2; 9 bases are shared with TRBD1. Germline V gene lookup returns CDR1 MNHEY and CDR2 SMNVEV (reference sequence). The CDR3 runs 17 residues. The trim removed 2 bases at V and 4 bases at J, leaving 11 bases unmatched. CDR3 in DNA: TGTGCCAGCAGTTTAGGCGGGACAGGGTTCTCGGTCTATGGCTACACCTTC. Translated: CASSLGGTGFSVYGYTF.

This rearrangement joins TRBV6-1 to TRBJ1-2, with 9 bases that match TRBD1. V trimming: 0 bases; J trimming: 5 bases; junction bases outside the gene matches: 13. This CDR3 region has 18 residues. Germline V CDR1 and CDR2: MNHNS, SASEGT. The CDR3 DNA reads TGTGCCAGCAGTGAAGCGCAAGTACTGGGACAGGGAGGGTATGGCTACACCTTC. Its protein product is CASSEAQVLGQGGYGYTF.